Given below is one T cell receptor beta chain in context. The method was immunoSEQ multiplex PCR; TCRdb's version includes in-frame clones alone and lacks a portion of them. This table has about 500,000 clones, 70% to 80% appearing once. The data are from a study of shared T cell receptors in the human thymus. Trimming stripped 9 bases from V and 7 bases from J, with 10 bases between. The CDR3 is 11 residues long. Germline assignment: CDR1 SGHNT and CDR2 YYREEE (reference sequence). The sample also formed part of further work on human thymus T cells. Turning to that study: Congenital heart defects were the reason for the corrective surgery that the donors, healthy Finnish infants, were having.

This chain uses TRBV5-4 with TRBJ2-2; D gene uncertain. The receptor comes from a boy under three years old with a congenital heart defect. The sequenced material came from thymocytes. The CDR3 DNA is TGTGCCACCTCTTCCGTCGGGGAGCTGTTTTTT. Residues: CATSSVGELFF.